Following are 10 T cell receptor beta chains from one sample sequenced in a study of breast tumors, draining lymph nodes, adjacent tissues (TCRdb year 2016). The axillary draining lymph nodes of breast cancer patients were the source of the lymph node samples. Preparation of the library involved multiplex PCR. TCRdb names Illumina HiSeq 2000 as the instrument used. The public sequencing data were trimmed at Q25 with fastp and processed into clonotypes with MiXCR by TCRdb, which kept only in-frame beta chains. Each CDR3 protein gets just one entry, which takes the most common genes and DNA from the rows behind it. This sample comprises some 120,000 distinct CDR3 sequences, less than 20% of them detected only once. The ten largest clones take up over 3% of the sample. What was sequenced was axillary lymph node tissue. The receptors here all came from a female donor with breast cancer. Some clones in this sample may be carry-over from other donors' samples.

This clonotype occurred many times. The chain carries TRBV20-1 and TRBJ1-3; possibly TRBD1 for D (5 bases). This CDR3 spans 13 amino acids. From germline, CDR1 is DFQATT and CDR2 SNEGSKA (reference sequence). Trimming stripped 7 bases from V and 0 bases from J, with 10 bases between. CDR3 region: CSVGGSSGNTIYF. The DNA for the CDR3 is TGCAGTGTTGGGGGGTCCTCTGGAAACACCATATATTTT.

This clonotype was counted ten times or more. V usage is TRBV7-9 and J usage is TRBJ2-3, with 11 nucleotides matching TRBD2. This CDR3 comprises 17 residues. The V and J ends lost 3 bases and 4 bases, in that order; junction bases with no gene match: 9. The germline CDR1 and CDR2 sequences are SEHNR and FQNEAQ (reference sequence). The CDR3 DNA reads as TGTGCCAGCAGCTTGGGGACTAGCGGCCCGCGAGCAGATACGCAGTATTTT. It specifies CASSLGTSGPRADTQYF.

On this clonotype itself: This clone may be a read error of a much larger clone one base away. This chain joins TRBV19 and TRBJ1-5; D perhaps matches TRBD1 (5 bases). Germline CDR1 LNHDA, CDR2 SQIVND (reference sequence). Trimming pared 10 bases from V and 0 bases from J, leaving 19 bases between. The CDR3 runs to 16 residues. The CDR3 protein is CANSRTQGASNQPQHF. The DNA of the CDR3 is TGTGCCAATAGCCGGACACAAGGGGCTAGCAATCAGCCCCAGCATTTT.

To note about this clonotype: This may be a read error: a much more frequent sequence differs by one nucleotide. CDR3 DNA sequence: TGCGCCAGCAGCCCCGAAAGGGTAGGAGTTAACTATGGCTACACCTTC. Translated, it gives CASSPERVGVNYGYTF. The J gene is TRBJ1-2, the V gene TRBV5-1; D gene uncertain. Looked up from germline, CDR1 is SGHRS and CDR2 is YFSETQ. This CDR3 comprises 16 residues. Trimming removed 4 bases from V and 1 base from J, with 17 bases in between.

V and J are TRBV6-2 or TRBV6-3 and TRBJ2-2; D uncertain. Germline V gene data show CDR1 as MNHEY and CDR2 as SVGEGT. This CDR3 comprises 16 residues. V was clipped by 0 bases and J by 2 bases, with 10 bases between them. DNA for the CDR3: TGTGCCAGCAGTTACTCGCTTGTCCCAAACACCGGGGAGCTGTTTTTT. Translating gives CASSYSLVPNTGELFF.

This clonotype was seen at least ten times. The chain recombines TRBV20-1 with TRBJ2-7, with 12 nucleotides matching TRBD2. J gave up 5 bases and V 6 bases, and 8 bases lay outside the gene matches. The CDR3 sequence is 14 residues long. Looked up from germline, CDR1 is DFQATT and CDR2 is SNEGSKA (reference sequence). The CDR3: CSANGLAGFDEQYF. CDR3 DNA: TGCAGTGCCAACGGACTAGCGGGATTCGACGAGCAGTACTTC.

The sample holds many counts of this clonotype. The chain joins TRBV6-1 to TRBJ2-5; 7 nucleotides line up with TRBD2. The CDR3 is 16 amino acids. Trimming cost V 2 bases and J 3 bases; bases outside gene matches: 9. Germline CDR1 MNHNS, CDR2 SASEGT. The CDR3: CASSEMAGDPKETQYF. Written as DNA, the CDR3 is TGTGCCAGCAGTGAAATGGCGGGGGACCCAAAAGAGACCCAGTACTTC.

This sequence joins TRBV6-1 and TRBJ1-1, with TRBD1 identical over 9 bases. The CDR3 runs 15 residues. Trimming at V came to 6 bases and at J to 1 base, leaving 6 bases not matched to a gene. Germline V gene lookup returns CDR1 MNHNS and CDR2 SASEGT. The chain's CDR3 is CASRVDRGGNTEAFF. CDR3 nucleotide sequence: TGTGCCAGCAGGGTTGACAGGGGGGGGAACACTGAAGCTTTCTTT.

Of note for this clonotype: A much larger clone differs by one base, so this may be a read error. J is TRBJ1-3 and V is TRBV5-1, with 12 bases matching TRBD1. The CDR3 sequence is 15 residues long. Germline assignment: CDR1 SGHRS and CDR2 YFSETQ. CDR3 sequence reads: CASTGTGGDGDTIYF. The CDR3 DNA follows: TGTGCCAGCACCGGGACAGGGGGCGATGGAGACACCATATATTTT. The full variable domain, with the rest looked up from reference TRBV5-1 and TRBJ1-3, is KAGVTQTPRYLIKTRGQQVTLSCSPISGHRSVSWYQQTPGQGLQFLFEYFSETQRNKGNFPGRFSGRQFSNSRSEMNVSTLELGDSALYLCASTGTGGDGDTIYFGEGSWLTVV.

On this clonotype itself: Sequence at one end of the junction differs from germline and may be a read error. J is TRBJ2-7 and V is TRBV20-1, with no clear D. Germline V CDR1 and CDR2: DFQATT, SNEGSKA (reference sequence). This CDR3 region has 16 residues. The CDR3 nucleotides read TGCAGTGCTAGAGATAAGTGGCGGCTAAATACCTACGGGCAGTACTTT. Amino acid sequence: CSARDKWRLNTYGQYF.